This T cell receptor (beta chain) stems from a study of cytomegalovirus exposure and HLA in healthy donors. The PCR used 60 Vbeta and 13 Jbeta primers. Measured with immunoSEQ multiplex PCR; TCRdb has only the in-frame clones, and not every one. The sample holds over 80,000 clones; approximately 85% are singletons and the top ten take about 5.5%. Sequences were obtained from PBMCs. The clonotype comes from a man in his forties in good health and CMV-seropositive.

The CDR3 sequence is CASSIQGSNEKLFF. CDR3 nucleotide sequence: TGTGCCAGCAGCATACAGGGTAGTAATGAAAAACTGTTTTTT. The chain links TRBV2 to TRBJ1-4; D is possibly TRBD1 (6 bases). Germline-derived CDR1 and CDR2 are SNHLY and FYNNEI. The CDR3 is 14 residues long. Trimming pared 6 bases from V and 4 bases from J, leaving 12 bases between.